This TCR beta chain is drawn from a study of blood T cell repertoires in COVID-19. Only in-frame clones appear in the TCRdb table, and some are missing; sequencing was by immunoSEQ multiplex PCR. The sample includes 190,000 or so clones, less than 85% of them seen just once. Trimming at V came to 6 bases and at J to 7 bases, leaving 10 bases not matched to a gene. Germline CDR1 DFQATT, CDR2 SNEGSKA (reference sequence). The CDR3 has 14 residues. Recovered Cohort 3 donors showed two negative PCRs, clearance, or symptom resolution. Sequenced: PBMCs or T cells enriched from blood (not recorded which). The chain joins TRBV20-1 to TRBJ2-1; 9 positions agree with TRBD2. The TCR originated in a man aged 40-49 years who had recovered from COVID-19. In nucleotides, the CDR3 is TGCAGTGCCAGTAGCGGGAGACGGTGGAATGAGCAGTTCTTC. Residues: CSASSGRRWNEQFF.